A single count supports the clone carrying this TCR beta chain. Data came from immunoSEQ multiplex PCR; TCRdb stores just in-frame clones and leaves some out. The sample consists of approximately 190,000 clones, approximately 90% of them appearing once. This CDR3 has 15 residues. Trimming took 0 bases from V and 1 from J, leaving 10 bases between them. CDR1 and CDR2 from the germline V gene are SGDLS and YYNGEE. This sample was taken from a study of blood T cell repertoires in COVID-19. Study-level background: Spain, Italy and the United States supplied samples that represented acute and convalescent COVID-19.

The chain combines TRBV9 with TRBJ1-1; D remains ambiguous. The sequenced sample consisted of peripheral blood. The origin of this receptor is a man between 50 and 59 years old with acute or convalescent COVID-19. The CDR3 DNA follows: TGTGCCAGCAGCGTAGGCGGCAGTGGGAACACTGAAGCTTTCTTT. Protein sequence: CASSVGGSGNTEAFF.